Following are 8 T cell receptor beta chains from one sample sequenced in a study of shared clonotypes between healthy human individuals. CD8 cells regarded as naive lacked CD45RO, were positively chosen for CCR7, and omitted terminally differentiated effector memory CD45RA+ cells. Data came from immunoSEQ multiplex PCR; TCRdb stores just in-frame clones and leaves some out. The sample yields around 1.9 million clones, 80% to 95% seen once. The specimen sequenced was naive CD8+ T cells from PBMCs. The receptor set was obtained from a man between 18 and 29 years old in good health. Some clones in this sample may be carry-over from other donors' samples.

This chain joins TRBV19 and TRBJ1-1; D is undetermined. CDR1 is LNHDA, CDR2 SQIVND, per germline (reference sequence). This CDR3 is 12 amino acids long. V was clipped by 7 bases and J by 1 base, with 7 bases between them. The chain's CDR3 is CASKFGNTEAFF. As DNA, the CDR3 is TGTGCCAGTAAGTTTGGGAACACTGAAGCTTTCTTT.

This clone was recorded only once. The J gene is TRBJ2-7, the V gene TRBV13; either TRBD1 or TRBD2 may fit D (5 bases each). Deletions cut 1 base from V and 3 bases from J, with 13 bases between. Germline V gene sequence: CDR1 PRHDT, CDR2 FYEKMQ (reference sequence). The CDR3 length is 15 residues. This CDR3 is CASSLDRDGIYEQYF. The CDR3 coding sequence is TGTGCCAGCAGCTTAGATCGGGACGGTATCTACGAGCAGTACTTC.

The rearrangement uses TRBV28 and TRBJ2-7; 7 bases are shared with TRBD2. After removal of 6 bases from V and 4 bases from J, the junction contained 6 bases not matched to a gene. The length of the CDR3 is 13 residues. Germline loops: CDR1 MDHEN, CDR2 SYDVKM. The CDR3 loop reads CASSDFGRYEQYF. The CDR3 bases are TGTGCCAGCAGCGATTTCGGGAGGTACGAGCAGTACTTC.

V usage is TRBV21-1 and J usage is TRBJ1-2. TRBV21-1 constitutes a pseudogene. The CDR3 spans 14 residues. The CDR3 nucleotides read TGTGCCAGCAGCAAGGACCGGTCAAAGGATGGCTACACCTTC. Protein: CASSKDRSKDGYTF.

This sequence joins TRBV27 and TRBJ1-5; 7 bases line up with TRBD1. This CDR3 contains 14 residues. Trimming at V came to 6 bases and at J to 0 bases, leaving 2 bases not matched to a gene. The V gene's germline CDR1 is MNHEY and CDR2 SMNVEV (reference sequence). This chain's CDR3 is CASRQGYSNQPQHF. In nucleotides, the CDR3 is TGTGCCAGCAGACAGGGGTATAGCAATCAGCCCCAGCATTTT.

This chain joins TRBV30 and TRBJ1-5, with unresolved D. Trimming left V 7 bases short and J 0 bases short, with 13 bases between. Germline V gives CDR1 GTSNPN, CDR2 SVGIG (reference sequence). This CDR3 comprises 14 residues. The CDR3 reads CAFRGGLSNQPQHF. CDR3 nucleotides: TGTGCCTTCCGGGGAGGGCTTAGCAATCAGCCCCAGCATTTT.

This clone was seen a few times. The junction shows a germline mismatch at one end, possibly a read error. This sequence joins TRBV2 and TRBJ1-2; 7 positions agree with TRBD1. The CDR3 consists of 15 residues. Germline CDR1 SNHLY, CDR2 FYNNEI. The CDR3 sequence is CASSERPGQYYGYTF. The CDR3 nucleotides read TGTGCCAGCAGTGAAAGACCGGGACAGTACTACGGCTACACCTTC.

V gene TRBV7-6 combines with J gene TRBJ2-3, with TRBD1 identical over 7 bases. Germline values: CDR1 SGHVS, CDR2 FNYEAQ. The CDR3 runs to 17 residues. V lost 4 bases and J lost 5; bases outside the gene matches: 15. CDR3 sequence reads: CASSSTTGRIRGDTQYF. CDR3 in DNA: TGTGCCAGCAGCTCTACGACAGGGCGAATAAGGGGAGATACGCAGTATTTT.